This T cell receptor beta chain was captured by sequencing in a study of neurological immune-mediated disorders. This clonotype was observed a handful of times. The target antigen is unknown. Time point given: longitudinal time-point 3. The starting material, 2 million PBMCs stored at -80 C, gave rise to the unsorted libraries. 5'RACE employing 10-nucleotide random UMIs yielded the cDNA. Each CDR3 protein is one row after TCRdb ran MiXCR on the 5' RACE reads. This sample yields 95,000 to 110,000 distinct CDR3 sequences, of which about a tenth are seen a single time; approximately 3.1% belongs to the top ten. There are 14 residues in the CDR3. J was trimmed by 10 bases and V by 6 bases; bases with no gene match: 12. Germline V lookup: CDR1 DFQATT, CDR2 SNEGSKA (reference sequence). General study findings and limits: The absence of shared CDR3 amino acid sequences among expanded clones across subjects suggests private repertoires in all groups. Healthy controls had more TCR clonal expansion than multiple sclerosis, which showed the least, whereas HTLV-1-associated myelopathy showed the most.

The genes are TRBV20-1 and TRBJ1-6, with 7 bases fitting TRBD1. The sample was PBMCs. This TCR was sampled from a female donor with HTLV-1-associated myelopathy (HAM/TSP). CDR3 sequence: CSAPRDREVSPLHF. CDR3 sequence (DNA): TGCAGTGCACCGAGAGACAGGGAGGTCTCACCCCTCCACTTT.